This T cell receptor (beta chain) derives from a study of regulatory T cells in long-lasting Graves disease. Study-wide results and limits: Results may be inaccurate due to the small sample size. The TCR repertoire of persistent Graves' patients was less diverse than that of newly diagnosed ones.

Building of the TCR beta libraries involved iRepertoire HTBI primers and Arm-PCR of CDR3 regions. TCRdb independently ran MiXCR on the multiplex PCR reads; one entry per CDR3 protein. Of about 460,000 distinct CDR3 sequences in the sample, 20% to 25% were seen once. This CDR3 spans 13 amino acids. The germline gives CDR1 LGHDT, CDR2 YNNKEL (reference sequence). The V and J ends lost 4 bases and 13 bases respectively, with 19 bases between them. The sample's time point: persistent/refractory GD, antithyroid drugs over 5 years with positive TRAb. Extracted PBMC RNA gave rise to the TCR library. It was American Thyroid Association guidelines that determined Graves' disease diagnosis. As to this clonotype: Its antigen is as yet unknown.

The specimen comprised peripheral blood mononuclear cells (PBMCs), sampled when the disease was refractory, from a patient treated with antithyroid drugs. The chain joins TRBV3-1 to TRBJ1-2, with D possibly being TRBD1 (6 bases). The TCR originated in a female donor with Graves disease. CDR3 sequence reads: CASSPLKGGHSTF. CDR3 in DNA: TGTGCCAGCAGCCCGCTGAAGGGGGGACATAGCACCTTC.